The source of this T cell receptor beta chain is a study of T cell changes during pregnancy in multiple sclerosis. The CDR3 is made up of 16 amino acids. Trimming shortened V by 2 bases and J by 3 bases, and 13 bases separated the two germline ends. CDR1 and CDR2 (germline): LGHNA, YSLEER. The method was immunoSEQ multiplex PCR; TCRdb's version includes in-frame clones alone and lacks a portion of them. The sample lists approximately 51,000 clones, over 80% occurring once. The chain carries TRBV4-3 and TRBJ2-2; TRBD2 might be the D (6 bases). The sequence was obtained from a female donor with multiple sclerosis, enrolled in a pregnancy study. The specimen was CD4+ T cells from peripheral blood mononuclear cells, collected after pregnancy. This CDR3 reads CASSQKPGLHTGELFF. Here the CDR3 DNA reads TGCGCCAGCAGCCAAAAACCGGGACTCCACACCGGGGAGCTGTTTTTT.